This T cell receptor (beta chain) is from a study of identical twins (dated by TCRdb to the mid-2010s). Background on the whole study: The study deep-sequenced TCR alpha and beta repertoires from monozygotic twins, unrelated adults of various ages and cord blood to test whether fetal clonotypes persist. To rule out contamination, replicate twin experiments were performed at different times with different library preparation protocols. General study outcomes and caveats: Abundant cord blood beta clonotypes had fewer insertions, young adult naive repertoires showed a similar but weaker trend, and memory repertoires showed no such trend. Because the same donors could not be followed over many years, the conclusions depended on cross-sectional statistical analysis. Invariant T cells such as MAIT and iNKT could partly confound zero-insertion analyses, though diverse VJ usage argued against this for most clonotypes. In monozygotic twins, recombination models systematically underestimated out-of-frame TCR alpha sharing, but the models matched the sharing seen between unrelated individuals. Compared with coincidental sharing between unrelated individuals, out-of-frame TCR alpha sequences shared between twins showed an excess of sequences with low generation probability. A weaker excess of twin sharing was found in beta out-of-frame sequences because the signal-to-noise ratio was lowered by fewer shared sequences.

The V end loses 6 bases and the J end loses 7 bases, and a stretch of 15 bases separates them. Per the germline V gene (reference sequence), DFQATT is the CDR1 and SNEGSKA is the CDR2. The CDR3, cysteine through phenylalanine, is 13 amino acids long. CDR3 DNA is the only sequence kept; it has 39 bases, read in frame from the first base. Library generation was performed with 5' RACE. Sequenced using an Illumina HiSeq 2000. A universal primer binding site was added through template switching, and the final cDNA carried a unique molecular identifier so that TCR cDNA molecules could be counted accurately. First-strand cDNA for TCR alpha and beta chains was synthesized from specific primers in the conserved constant-segment region. Each cDNA library was double barcoded, with a SMART-Mk sample barcode plus Illumina barcodes, to control for contamination. TruSeq adapter sequences, together with Illumina sample barcodes, were added in two successive PCR steps. Sequencing of the TCR alpha and beta cDNA libraries was done on the Illumina HiSeq platform using custom primers. Regarding the original processing steps: MiGEC processed the raw reads to extract unique molecular identifiers, while MiXCR was used to determine the CDR3 positions. For each individual, recombination models were inferred using an EM algorithm with the repgenHMM and IGoR tools. Shared clonotype analysis was performed with the tcR package in R, normalizing sharing by the product of cloneset sizes. Out-of-frame nonproductive sequences were analyzed to study raw recombination free of thymic and clonal selection effects. Starting from the raw public reads, TCRdb applied fastp trimming at Q25, assembled clones with MiXCR and retained in-frame beta chains. Identical CDR3 proteins give one entry, which carries the most common genes and DNA. The V and J calls reflect TCRdb's pipeline rather than the authors' work. The sample contains 690,000 or so distinct CDR3 sequences, 5.5% to 6.5% of them found a single time. The ten largest clones add up to 1.5% to 2% of the sample.

This clonotype was found many times. Its antigen target is currently unknown. It has no much larger one-base neighbor in the sample; base qualities were not kept. Only healthy Caucasian donors were included. Three unrelated non-twin adults were also sequenced: a male aged 18 to 29, a male aged 50 to 60 and a female aged 50 to 60. Using Miltenyi CD45RO+ enrichment and human naive T-cell isolation kits, memory (CD45RO+) and naive T cells were isolated from PBMC. In this chain, TRBV20-1 is recombined with TRBJ2-2, and the D gene may be TRBD2, 6 bases matching. This TCR was recovered from a young man in good health. Source material: naive T cells sorted from blood. The cell subset or site label, read with the paper, signifies: cells isolated with a human naive T-cell isolation kit. The bases are TGCAGTGCCTCCGGGACTTGGGGCGGGGAGCTGTTTTTT. This gives the protein CSASGTWGGELFF.